The source of this T cell receptor (beta chain) is a study of CD8 T cells in ankylosing spondylitis. This clonotype turned up a few times. What it recognizes is unknown. TCRdb re-derived calls from the 5' RACE reads in MiXCR, one entry per CDR3 protein. This sample has about 340,000 distinct CDR3 sequences, with roughly 15% found just once. The CDR3 has 16 amino acids. Trimming removed 0 bases from V and 5 bases from J; junction bases left unmatched: 10. From germline, CDR1 is SGHRS and CDR2 YFSETQ. Study results and limitations: A motif of 8 or 9 highly homologous TCR beta variants was seen as apparently characteristic of ankylosing spondylitis blood. Disease-linked clones reportedly showed significant enrichment in matched ankylosing spondylitis synovial fluid.

The sample taken for sequencing was blood, either unsorted or a sorted T cell fraction (not recorded which). The receptor was isolated from a male donor with ankylosing spondylitis or in good health (not recorded which). The V call is TRBV5-1, the J call TRBJ2-5; 7 bases are shared with TRBD2. CDR3: CASSLDPAGRGETQYF. CDR3 DNA sequence: TGCGCCAGCAGCTTGGATCCAGCGGGGCGAGGGGAGACCCAGTACTTC.